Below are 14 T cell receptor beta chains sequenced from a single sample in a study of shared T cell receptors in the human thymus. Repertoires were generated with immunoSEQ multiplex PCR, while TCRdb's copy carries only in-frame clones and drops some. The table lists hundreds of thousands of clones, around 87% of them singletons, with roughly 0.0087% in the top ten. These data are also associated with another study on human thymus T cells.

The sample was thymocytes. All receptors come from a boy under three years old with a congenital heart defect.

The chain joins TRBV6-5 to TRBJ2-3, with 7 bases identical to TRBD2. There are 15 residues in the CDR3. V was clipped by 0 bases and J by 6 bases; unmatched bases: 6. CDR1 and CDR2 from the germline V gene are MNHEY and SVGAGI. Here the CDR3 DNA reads TGTGCCAGCAGTTACTCGAGCGGGATCCCCGATACGCAGTATTTT. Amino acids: CASSYSSGIPDTQYF.

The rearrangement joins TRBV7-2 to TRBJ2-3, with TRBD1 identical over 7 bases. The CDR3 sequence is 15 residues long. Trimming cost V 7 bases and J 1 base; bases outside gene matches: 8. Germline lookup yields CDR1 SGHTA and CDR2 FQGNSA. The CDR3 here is CASNRDRPGTDTQYF. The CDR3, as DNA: TGTGCCAGCAACCGGGACAGACCCGGCACAGATACGCAGTATTTT.

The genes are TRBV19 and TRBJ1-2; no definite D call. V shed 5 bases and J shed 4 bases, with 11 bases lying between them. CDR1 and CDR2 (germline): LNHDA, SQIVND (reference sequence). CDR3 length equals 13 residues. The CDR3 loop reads CASSPDIIYGYTF. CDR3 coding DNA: TGTGCCAGTAGTCCAGACATTATCTATGGCTACACCTTC. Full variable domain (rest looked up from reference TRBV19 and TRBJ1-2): DGGITQSPKYLFRKEGQNVTLSCEQNLNHDAMYWYRQDPGQGLRLIYYSQIVNDFQKGDIAEGYSVSREKKESFPLTVTSAQKNPTAFYLCASSPDIIYGYTFGSGTRLTVV.

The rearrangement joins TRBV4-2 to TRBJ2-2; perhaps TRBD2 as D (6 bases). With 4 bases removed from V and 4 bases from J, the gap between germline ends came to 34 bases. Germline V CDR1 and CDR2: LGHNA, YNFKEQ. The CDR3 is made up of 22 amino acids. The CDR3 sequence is CASSRKVDLPGLPHELTGELFF. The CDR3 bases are TGTGCCAGCAGCCGAAAGGTCGACCTACCGGGACTGCCGCACGAACTCACCGGGGAGCTGTTTTTT.

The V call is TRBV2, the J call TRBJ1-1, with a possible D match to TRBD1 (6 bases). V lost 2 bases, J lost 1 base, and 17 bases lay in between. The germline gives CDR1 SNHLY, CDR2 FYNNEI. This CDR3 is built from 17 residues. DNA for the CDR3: TGTGCCAGCAGTGAAATGGGGGGGCGCTTCGGGAACACTGAAGCTTTCTTT. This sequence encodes CASSEMGGRFGNTEAFF.

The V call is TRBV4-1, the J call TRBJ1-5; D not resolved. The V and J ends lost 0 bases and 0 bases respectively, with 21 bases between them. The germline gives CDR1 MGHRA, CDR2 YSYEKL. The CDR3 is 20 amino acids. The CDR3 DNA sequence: TGCGCCAGCAGCCAAGAACATACTATTACTTCCGGGGATAGCAATCAGCCCCAGCATTTT. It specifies CASSQEHTITSGDSNQPQHF.

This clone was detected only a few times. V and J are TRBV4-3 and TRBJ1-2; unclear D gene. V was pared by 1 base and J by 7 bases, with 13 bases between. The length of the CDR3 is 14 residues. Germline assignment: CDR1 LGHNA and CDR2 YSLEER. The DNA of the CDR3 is TGCGCCAGCAGCCAAGCCCCGAACTTTTCTGGCTACACCTTC. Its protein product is CASSQAPNFSGYTF.

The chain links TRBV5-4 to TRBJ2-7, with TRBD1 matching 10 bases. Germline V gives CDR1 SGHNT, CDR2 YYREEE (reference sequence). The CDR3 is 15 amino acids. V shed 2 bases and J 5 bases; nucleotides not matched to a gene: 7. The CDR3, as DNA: TGTGCCAGCAGCTTAGAGGCCGACAGGGGGCACGAGCAGTACTTC. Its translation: CASSLEADRGHEQYF.

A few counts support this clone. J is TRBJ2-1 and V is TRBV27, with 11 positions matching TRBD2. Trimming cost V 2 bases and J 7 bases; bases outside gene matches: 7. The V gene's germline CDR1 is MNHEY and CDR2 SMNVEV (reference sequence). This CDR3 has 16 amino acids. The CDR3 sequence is CASSLRTSGRGNEQFF. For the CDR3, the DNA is TGTGCCAGCAGTTTAAGAACTAGCGGGAGAGGAAATGAGCAGTTCTTC.

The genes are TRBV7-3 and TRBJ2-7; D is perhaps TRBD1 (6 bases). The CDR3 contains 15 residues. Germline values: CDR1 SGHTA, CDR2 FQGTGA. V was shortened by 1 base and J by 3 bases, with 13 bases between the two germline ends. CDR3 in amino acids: CASSLIGGQSYEQYF. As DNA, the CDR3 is TGTGCCAGCAGCTTAATAGGGGGACAAAGCTACGAGCAGTACTTC.

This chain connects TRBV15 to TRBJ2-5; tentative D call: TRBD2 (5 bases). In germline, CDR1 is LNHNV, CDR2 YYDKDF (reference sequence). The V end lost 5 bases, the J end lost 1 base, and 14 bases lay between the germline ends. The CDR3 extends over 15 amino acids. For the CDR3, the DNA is TGTGCCACCAGCCCCTTGGGGAGAATCCAAGAGACCCAGTACTTC. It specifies CATSPLGRIQETQYF.

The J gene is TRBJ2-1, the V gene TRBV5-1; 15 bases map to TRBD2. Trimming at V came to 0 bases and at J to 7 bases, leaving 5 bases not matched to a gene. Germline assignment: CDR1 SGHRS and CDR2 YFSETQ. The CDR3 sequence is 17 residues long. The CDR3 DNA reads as TGCGCCAGCAGCTTGGGGACTAGCGGGGGGGCCAGGAATGAGCAGTTCTTC. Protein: CASSLGTSGGARNEQFF.

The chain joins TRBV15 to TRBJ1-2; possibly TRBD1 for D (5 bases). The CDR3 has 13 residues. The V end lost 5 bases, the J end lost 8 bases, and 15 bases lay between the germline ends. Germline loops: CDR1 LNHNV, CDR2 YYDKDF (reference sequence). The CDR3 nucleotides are TGTGCCACCAGCGACCCTTCGGGGGAGGGCTACACCTTC. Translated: CATSDPSGEGYTF.

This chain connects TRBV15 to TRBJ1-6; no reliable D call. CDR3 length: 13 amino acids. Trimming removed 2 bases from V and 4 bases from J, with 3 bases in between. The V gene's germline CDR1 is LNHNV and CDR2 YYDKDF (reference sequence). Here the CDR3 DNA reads TGTGCCACCAGCAGACTTTATAATTCACCCCTCCACTTT. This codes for CATSRLYNSPLHF.